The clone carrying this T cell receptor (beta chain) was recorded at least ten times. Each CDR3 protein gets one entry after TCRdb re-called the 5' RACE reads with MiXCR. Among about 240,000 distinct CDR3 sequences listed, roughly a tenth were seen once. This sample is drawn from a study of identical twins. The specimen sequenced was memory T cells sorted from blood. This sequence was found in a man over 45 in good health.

CDR3 protein: CSVGLVRERQETQYF. CDR3 bases: TGCAGCGTTGGTTTGGTCAGGGAGCGACAAGAGACCCAGTACTTC. This chain uses TRBV29-1 with TRBJ2-5, with D perhaps assigned TRBD1 or TRBD2 (5 bases each). The CDR3 consists of 15 residues. CDR1 and CDR2 (germline): SQVTM, ANQGSEA. The ends were cut back, 4 bases at V and 2 bases at J, with 17 bases in the middle.